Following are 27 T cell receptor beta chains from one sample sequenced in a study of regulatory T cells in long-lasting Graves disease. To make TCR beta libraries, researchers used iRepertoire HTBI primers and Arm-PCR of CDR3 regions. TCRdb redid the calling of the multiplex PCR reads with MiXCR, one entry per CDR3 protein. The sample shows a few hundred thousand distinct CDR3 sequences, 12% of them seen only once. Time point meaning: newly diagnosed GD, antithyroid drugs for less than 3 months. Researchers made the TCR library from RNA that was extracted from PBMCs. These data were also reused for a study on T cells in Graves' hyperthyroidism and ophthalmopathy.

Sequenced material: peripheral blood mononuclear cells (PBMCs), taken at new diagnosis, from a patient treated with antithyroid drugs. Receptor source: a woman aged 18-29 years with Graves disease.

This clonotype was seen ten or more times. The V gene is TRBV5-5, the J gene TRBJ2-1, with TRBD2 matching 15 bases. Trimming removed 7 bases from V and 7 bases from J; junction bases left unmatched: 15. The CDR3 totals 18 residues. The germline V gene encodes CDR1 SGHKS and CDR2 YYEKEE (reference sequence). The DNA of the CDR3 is TGTGCCAGCCACGGGACTAGCGGGAGGAGGACACGGATAAATGAGCAGTTCTTC. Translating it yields CASHGTSGRRTRINEQFF.

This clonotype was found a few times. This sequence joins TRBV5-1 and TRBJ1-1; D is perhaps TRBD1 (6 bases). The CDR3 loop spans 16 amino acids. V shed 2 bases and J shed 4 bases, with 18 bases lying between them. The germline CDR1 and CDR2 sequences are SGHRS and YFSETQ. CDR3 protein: CASSFSRTDGGTEAFF. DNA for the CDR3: TGCGCCAGCAGCTTTAGTAGGACAGATGGTGGCACTGAAGCTTTCTTT.

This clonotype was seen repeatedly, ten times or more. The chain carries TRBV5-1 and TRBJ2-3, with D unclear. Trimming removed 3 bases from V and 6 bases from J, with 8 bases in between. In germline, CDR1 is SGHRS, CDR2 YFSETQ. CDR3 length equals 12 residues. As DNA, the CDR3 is TGCGCCAGCAGCTATGGGCCGGATACGCAGTATTTT. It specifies CASSYGPDTQYF.

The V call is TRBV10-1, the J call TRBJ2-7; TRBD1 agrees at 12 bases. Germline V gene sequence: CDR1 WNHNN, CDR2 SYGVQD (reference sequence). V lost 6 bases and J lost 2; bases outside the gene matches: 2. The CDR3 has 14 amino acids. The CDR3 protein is CASSGDRGPYEQYF. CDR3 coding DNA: TGCGCCAGCAGCGGGGACAGGGGGCCCTACGAGCAGTACTTC.

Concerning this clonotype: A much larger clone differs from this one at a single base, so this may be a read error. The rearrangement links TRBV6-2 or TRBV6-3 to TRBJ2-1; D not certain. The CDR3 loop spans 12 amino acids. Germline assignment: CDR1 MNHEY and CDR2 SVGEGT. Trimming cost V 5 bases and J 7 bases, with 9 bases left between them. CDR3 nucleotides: TGTGCCAGCAGTCCCAGTTTGAATGAGCAGTTCTTC. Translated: CASSPSLNEQFF.

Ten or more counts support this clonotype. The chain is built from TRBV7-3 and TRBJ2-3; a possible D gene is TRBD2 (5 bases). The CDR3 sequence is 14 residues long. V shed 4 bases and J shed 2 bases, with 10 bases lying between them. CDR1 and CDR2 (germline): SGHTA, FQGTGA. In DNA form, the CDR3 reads TGTGCCAGCAGCTCCGGACTCACCACAGATACGCAGTATTTT. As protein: CASSSGLTTDTQYF.

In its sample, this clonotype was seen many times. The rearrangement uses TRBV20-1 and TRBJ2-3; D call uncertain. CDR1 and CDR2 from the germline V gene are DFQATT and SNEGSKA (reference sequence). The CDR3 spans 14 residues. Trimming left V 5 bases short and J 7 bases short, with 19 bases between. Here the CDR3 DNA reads TGCAGTGCTTTCAGCGTAATGGGTCGGAATACGCAGTATTTT. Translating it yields CSAFSVMGRNTQYF.

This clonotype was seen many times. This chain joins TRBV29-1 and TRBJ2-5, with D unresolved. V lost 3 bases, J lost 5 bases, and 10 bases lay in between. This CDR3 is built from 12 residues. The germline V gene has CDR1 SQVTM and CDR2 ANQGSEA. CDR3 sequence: CSVDSTRETQYF. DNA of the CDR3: TGCAGCGTTGACTCTACCCGGGAGACCCAGTACTTC.

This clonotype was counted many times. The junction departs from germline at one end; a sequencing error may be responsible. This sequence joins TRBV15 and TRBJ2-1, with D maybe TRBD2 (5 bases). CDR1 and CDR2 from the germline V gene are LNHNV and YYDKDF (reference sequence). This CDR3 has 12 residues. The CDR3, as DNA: TGTGCCACCAGCAGAGATATGGCGGGCCCGGTCTTC. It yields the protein CATSRDMAGPVF. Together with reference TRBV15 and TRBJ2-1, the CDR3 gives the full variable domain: DAMVIQNPRYQVTQFGKPVTLSCSQTLNHNVMYWYQQKSSQAPKLLFHYYDKDFNNEADTPDNFQSRRPNTSFCFLDIRSPGLGDTAMYLCATSRDMAGPVFGPGTRLTVL.

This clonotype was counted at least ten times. CDR3 loop: CASRLAGVPDTQYF. DNA of the CDR3: TGTGCCAGCAGACTAGCGGGAGTGCCAGATACGCAGTATTTT. The rearrangement joins TRBV2 to TRBJ2-3, with TRBD2 identical over 11 bases. The CDR3 totals 14 residues. The J segment lost 4 bases and the V segment lost 6 bases, leaving 3 bases of the junction unmatched. Germline assignment: CDR1 SNHLY and CDR2 FYNNEI.

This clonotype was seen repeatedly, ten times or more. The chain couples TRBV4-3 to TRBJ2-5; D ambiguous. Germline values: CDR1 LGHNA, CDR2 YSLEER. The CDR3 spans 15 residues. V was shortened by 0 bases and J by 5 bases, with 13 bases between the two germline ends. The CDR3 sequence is CASSQDIVRQETQYF. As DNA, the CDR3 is TGCGCCAGCAGCCAAGATATAGTCAGGCAGGAGACCCAGTACTTC.

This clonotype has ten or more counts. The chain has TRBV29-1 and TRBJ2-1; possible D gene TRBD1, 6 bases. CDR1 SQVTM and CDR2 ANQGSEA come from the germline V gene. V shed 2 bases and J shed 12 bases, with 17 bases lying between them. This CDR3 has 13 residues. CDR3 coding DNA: TGCAGCGTTGAATTAGGTGGGGGCGTCGGGCAGTTCTTC. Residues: CSVELGGGVGQFF.

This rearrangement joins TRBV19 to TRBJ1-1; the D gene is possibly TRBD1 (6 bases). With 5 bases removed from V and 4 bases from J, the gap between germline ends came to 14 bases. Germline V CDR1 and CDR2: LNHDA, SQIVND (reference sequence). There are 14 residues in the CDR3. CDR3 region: CASSYVTGSTEAFF. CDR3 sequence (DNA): TGTGCCAGTAGTTACGTCACAGGGAGCACTGAAGCTTTCTTT.

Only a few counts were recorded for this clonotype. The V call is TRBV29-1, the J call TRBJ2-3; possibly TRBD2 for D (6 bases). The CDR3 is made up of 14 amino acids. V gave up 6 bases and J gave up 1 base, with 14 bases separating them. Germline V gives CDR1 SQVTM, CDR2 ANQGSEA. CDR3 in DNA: TGCAGCGTCCGGGGGATACGGCGCACAGATACGCAGTATTTT. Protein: CSVRGIRRTDTQYF.

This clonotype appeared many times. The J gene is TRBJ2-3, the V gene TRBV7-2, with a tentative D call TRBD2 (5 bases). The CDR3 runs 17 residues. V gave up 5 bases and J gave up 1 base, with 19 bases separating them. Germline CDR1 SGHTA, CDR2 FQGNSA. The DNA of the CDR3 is TGTGCCAGCAGCCATAATCCGGGGTTGAAGGGCACAGATACGCAGTATTTT. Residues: CASSHNPGLKGTDTQYF.

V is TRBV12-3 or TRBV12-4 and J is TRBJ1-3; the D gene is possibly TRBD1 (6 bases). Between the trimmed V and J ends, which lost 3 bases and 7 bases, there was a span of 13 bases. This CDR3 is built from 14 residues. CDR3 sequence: CASSFRIGGNTIYF. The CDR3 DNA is TGTGCCAGCAGTTTTCGGATAGGGGGGAACACCATATATTTT.

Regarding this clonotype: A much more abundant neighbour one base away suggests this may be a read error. In nucleotides, the CDR3 is TGCAGCGTCTCCGGCAGGCCCAAAAACACTCAGTACTTC. This codes for CSVSGRPKNTQYF. The chain employs TRBV29-1 and TRBJ2-4; D not certain. CDR1 and CDR2 (germline): SQVTM, ANQGSEA. CDR3 size: 13 residues.

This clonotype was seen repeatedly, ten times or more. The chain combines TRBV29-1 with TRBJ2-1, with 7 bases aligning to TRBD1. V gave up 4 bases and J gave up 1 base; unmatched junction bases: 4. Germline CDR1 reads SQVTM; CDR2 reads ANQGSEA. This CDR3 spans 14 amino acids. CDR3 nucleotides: TGCAGCGTTGCCGAACAGGGGTCCTACAATGAGCAGTTCTTC. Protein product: CSVAEQGSYNEQFF.

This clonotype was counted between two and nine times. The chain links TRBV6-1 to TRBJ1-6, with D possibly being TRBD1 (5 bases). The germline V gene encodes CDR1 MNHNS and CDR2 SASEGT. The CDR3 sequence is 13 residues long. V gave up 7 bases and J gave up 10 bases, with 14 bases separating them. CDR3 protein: CASIRGELSPLHF. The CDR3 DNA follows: TGTGCCAGCATCCGGGGGGAATTGTCACCCCTCCACTTT.

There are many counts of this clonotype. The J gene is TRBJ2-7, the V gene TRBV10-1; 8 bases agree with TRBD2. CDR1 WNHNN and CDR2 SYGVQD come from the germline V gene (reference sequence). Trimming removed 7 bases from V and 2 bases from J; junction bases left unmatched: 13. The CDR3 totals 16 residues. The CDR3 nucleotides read TGCGCCAGCATAAGGAGCCGACTAGCGCTAACCTACGAGCAGTACTTC. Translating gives CASIRSRLALTYEQYF.

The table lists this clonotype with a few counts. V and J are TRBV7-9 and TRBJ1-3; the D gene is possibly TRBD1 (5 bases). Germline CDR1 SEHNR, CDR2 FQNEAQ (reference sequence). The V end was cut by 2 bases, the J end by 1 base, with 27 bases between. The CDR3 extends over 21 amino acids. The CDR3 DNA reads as TGTGCCAGCAGCTTAAGGGGTCGGGGCCAGTTTACCATCTATTCTGGAAACACCATATATTTT. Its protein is CASSLRGRGQFTIYSGNTIYF. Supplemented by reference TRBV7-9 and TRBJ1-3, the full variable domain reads DTGVSQNPRHKITKRGQNVTFRCDPISEHNRLYWYRQTLGQGPEFLTYFQNEAQLEKSRLLSDRFSAERPKGSFSTLEIQRTEQGDSAMYLCASSLRGRGQFTIYSGNTIYFGEGSWLTVV.

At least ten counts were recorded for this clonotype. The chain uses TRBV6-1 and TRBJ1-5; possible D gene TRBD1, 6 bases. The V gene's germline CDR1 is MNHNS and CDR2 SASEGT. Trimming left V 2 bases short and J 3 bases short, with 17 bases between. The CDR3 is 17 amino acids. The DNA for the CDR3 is TGTGCCAGCAGTGAATCGGGTGTGACAGGAGTCAATCAGCCCCAGCATTTT. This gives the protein CASSESGVTGVNQPQHF.

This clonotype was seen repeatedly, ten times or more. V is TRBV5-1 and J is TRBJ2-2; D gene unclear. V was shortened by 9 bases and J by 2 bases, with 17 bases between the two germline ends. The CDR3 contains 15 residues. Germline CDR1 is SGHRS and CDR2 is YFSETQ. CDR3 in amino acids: CATKYESLNTGELFF. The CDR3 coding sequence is TGCGCCACCAAGTATGAATCCCTAAACACCGGGGAGCTGTTTTTT.

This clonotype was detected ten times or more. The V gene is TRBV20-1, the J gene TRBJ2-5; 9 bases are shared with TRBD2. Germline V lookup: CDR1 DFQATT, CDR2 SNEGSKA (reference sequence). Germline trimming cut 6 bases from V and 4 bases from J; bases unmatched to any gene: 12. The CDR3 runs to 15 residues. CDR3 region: CSAPPAGGVRETQYF. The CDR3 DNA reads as TGCAGTGCCCCACCCGCGGGAGGGGTGAGAGAGACCCAGTACTTC.

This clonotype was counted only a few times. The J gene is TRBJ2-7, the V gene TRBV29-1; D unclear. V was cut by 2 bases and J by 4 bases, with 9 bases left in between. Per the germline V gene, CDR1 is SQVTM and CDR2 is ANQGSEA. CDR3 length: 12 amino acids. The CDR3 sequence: CSVELGFYEQYF. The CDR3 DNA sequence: TGCAGCGTTGAATTGGGTTTTTACGAGCAGTACTTC.

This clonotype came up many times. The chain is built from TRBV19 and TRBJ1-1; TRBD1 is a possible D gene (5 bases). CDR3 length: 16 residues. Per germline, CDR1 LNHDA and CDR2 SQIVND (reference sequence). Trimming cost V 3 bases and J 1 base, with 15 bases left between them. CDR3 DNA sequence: TGTGCCAGTAGTATTATCGGCGCAGGGCGGAACACTGAAGCTTTCTTT. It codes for CASSIIGAGRNTEAFF.

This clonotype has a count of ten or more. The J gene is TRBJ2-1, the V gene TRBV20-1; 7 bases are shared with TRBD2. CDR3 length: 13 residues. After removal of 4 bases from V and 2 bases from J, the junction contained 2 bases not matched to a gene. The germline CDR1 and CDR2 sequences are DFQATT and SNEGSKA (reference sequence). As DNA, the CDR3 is TGCAGTGCTAACGGGAGGACCTACAATGAGCAGTTCTTC. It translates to CSANGRTYNEQFF.